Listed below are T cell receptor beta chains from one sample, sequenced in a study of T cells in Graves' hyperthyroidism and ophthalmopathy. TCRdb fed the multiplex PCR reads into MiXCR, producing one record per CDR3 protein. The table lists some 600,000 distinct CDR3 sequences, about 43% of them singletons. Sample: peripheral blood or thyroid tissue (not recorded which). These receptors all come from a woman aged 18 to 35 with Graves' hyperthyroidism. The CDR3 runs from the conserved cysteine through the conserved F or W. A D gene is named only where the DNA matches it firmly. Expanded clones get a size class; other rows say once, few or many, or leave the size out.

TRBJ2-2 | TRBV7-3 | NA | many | TGTGCCAGCAGCCCACTTGGGATTGGCGGGGAGCTGTTTTTT | CASSPLGIGGELFF
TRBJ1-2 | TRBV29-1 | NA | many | TGCAGCGTTGAAGATGTACGGAACTATGGCTACACCTTC | CSVEDVRNYGYTF
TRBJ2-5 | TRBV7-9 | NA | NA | TGTGCCAGCAGCTCCACCGGGACAACAAGAGAGACCCAGTACTTC | CASSSTGTTRETQYF
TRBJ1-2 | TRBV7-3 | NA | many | TGTGCCAGCAGTCCCGGGACAAGCTATGGCTACACCTTC | CASSPGTSYGYTF
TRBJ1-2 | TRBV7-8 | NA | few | TGTGCCAGCATCGCACCGGGACAAGGGTATGGCTACACCTTC | CASIAPGQGYGYTF
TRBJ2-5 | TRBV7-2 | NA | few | TGTGCCAGCAGCCGGACCCTCGTTTTGGAGACCCAGTACTTC | CASSRTLVLETQYF
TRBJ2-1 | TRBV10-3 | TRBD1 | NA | TGTGCCAAACCGACAGGGCAACGGGTCGATGAGCAGTTCTTC | CAKPTGQRVDEQFF
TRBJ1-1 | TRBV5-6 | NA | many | TGTGCCAGCAGCTTGGTCGGGTGGGGCGAAGCTTTCTTT | CASSLVGWGEAFF
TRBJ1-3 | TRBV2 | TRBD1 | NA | TGTGCCAGCAGTGAAGCGCTTTTGAGGGGGCTCCCTGGAAACACCATATATTTT | CASSEALLRGLPGNTIYF
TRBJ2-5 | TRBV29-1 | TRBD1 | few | TGCAGCGTAGCAGGACAGGGAGAGACCCAGTACTTC | CSVAGQGETQYF
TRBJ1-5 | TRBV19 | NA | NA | TGTGCCAGTAGTATAGGAGGGTACTATAGCAATCAGCCCCAGCATTTT | CASSIGGYYSNQPQHF
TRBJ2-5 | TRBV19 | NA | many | TGTGCCAGTAGTATACGGAGAGAGGCCCAGTACTTC | CASSIRREAQYF
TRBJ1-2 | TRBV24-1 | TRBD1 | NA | TGTGCCACCAGTGATCCGGACAGGGGGGGCTACACCTTC | CATSDPDRGGYTF
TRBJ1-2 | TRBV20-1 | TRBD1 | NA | TGCAGTGCTGCCGGACAGGGTGATGGCTACACCTTC | CSAAGQGDGYTF
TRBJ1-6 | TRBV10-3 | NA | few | TGTGCCATCAGTGAGTCGTCAGGGGTTAATTCACCCCTCCACTTT | CAISESSGVNSPLHF
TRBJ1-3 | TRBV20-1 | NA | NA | TGCAGTGCTCCAACAACGAGGGGTAGTAAGGACACCATATATTTT | CSAPTTRGSKDTIYF
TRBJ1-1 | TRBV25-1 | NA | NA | TGTTTTGGGGCATTGAACACTGAAGCTTTCTTT | CFGALNTEAFF
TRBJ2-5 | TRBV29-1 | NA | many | TGCAGCGCTGAGCAGGGATCTCTGGAGACCCAGTACTTC | CSAEQGSLETQYF
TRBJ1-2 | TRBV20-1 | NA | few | TGCAGTGCGAGGAATCAAGACTATGGCTACACCTTC | CSARNQDYGYTF
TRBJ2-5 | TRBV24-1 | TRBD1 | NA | TGTGCCACCAGTGACCTAACAGGGGAAAGGGAGACCCAGTACTTC | CATSDLTGERETQYF
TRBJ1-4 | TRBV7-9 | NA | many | TGTGCCAGCAGGCGGAAGGATGAAAAACTGTTTTTT | CASRRKDEKLFF
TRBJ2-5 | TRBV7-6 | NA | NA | TGCGCCAGCAGCCATAGGGGGGACGGGGAGACCCAGTACTTC | CASSHRGDGETQYF
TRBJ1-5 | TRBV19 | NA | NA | TGTGCCAGTACTCTCATATCAGGGATCAATCAGCCCCAGCATTTT | CASTLISGINQPQHF
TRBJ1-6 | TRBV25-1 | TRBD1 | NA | TGTGCCAGCAGTTTGGGACAGGGGGACACCCACTTT | CASSLGQGDTHF
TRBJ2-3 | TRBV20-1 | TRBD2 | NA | TGCAGTGCTAGGGCGGGAGGATACACAGATACGCAGTATTTT | CSARAGGYTDTQYF
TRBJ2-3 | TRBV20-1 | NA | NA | TGCAGTGCGCGAACAGGGGATACGCAGTATTTT | CSARTGDTQYF
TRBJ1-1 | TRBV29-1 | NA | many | TGCAGCGTTGAGTTTTTAGGGTACGCTGAAGCTTTCTTT | CSVEFLGYAEAFF
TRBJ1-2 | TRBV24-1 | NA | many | TGTGCCACCCAGGGCCAAAACTATGGCTACACCTTC | CATQGQNYGYTF
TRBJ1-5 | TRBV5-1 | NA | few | TGCGCCAGCAGCCCGGACAGTCTAGGCAATCAGCCCCAGCATTTT | CASSPDSLGNQPQHF
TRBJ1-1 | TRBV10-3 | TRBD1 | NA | TGTGCCATCACCGACAGGGCCACTGAAGCTTTCTTT | CAITDRATEAFF
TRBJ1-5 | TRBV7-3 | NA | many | TGTGCCAGCAGCCCTGGAGGGGGCAATCAGCCCCAGCATTTT | CASSPGGGNQPQHF
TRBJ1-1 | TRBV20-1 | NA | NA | TGCAGTGCTACCCTGGGACACCGGAACACTGAAGCTTTCTTT | CSATLGHRNTEAFF
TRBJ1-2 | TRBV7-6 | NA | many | TGTGCCAGCAGTCCTGCGTCGGACTATGGCTACACCTTC | CASSPASDYGYTF
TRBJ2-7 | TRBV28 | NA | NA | TGTGCCACCAGCAGGGGCGGGGTTGACGAGCAGTACTTC | CATSRGGVDEQYF
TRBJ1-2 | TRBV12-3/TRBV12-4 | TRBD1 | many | TGTGCCAGCAGTTTGAACAGGGGGCAGGATGGCTACACCTTC | CASSLNRGQDGYTF